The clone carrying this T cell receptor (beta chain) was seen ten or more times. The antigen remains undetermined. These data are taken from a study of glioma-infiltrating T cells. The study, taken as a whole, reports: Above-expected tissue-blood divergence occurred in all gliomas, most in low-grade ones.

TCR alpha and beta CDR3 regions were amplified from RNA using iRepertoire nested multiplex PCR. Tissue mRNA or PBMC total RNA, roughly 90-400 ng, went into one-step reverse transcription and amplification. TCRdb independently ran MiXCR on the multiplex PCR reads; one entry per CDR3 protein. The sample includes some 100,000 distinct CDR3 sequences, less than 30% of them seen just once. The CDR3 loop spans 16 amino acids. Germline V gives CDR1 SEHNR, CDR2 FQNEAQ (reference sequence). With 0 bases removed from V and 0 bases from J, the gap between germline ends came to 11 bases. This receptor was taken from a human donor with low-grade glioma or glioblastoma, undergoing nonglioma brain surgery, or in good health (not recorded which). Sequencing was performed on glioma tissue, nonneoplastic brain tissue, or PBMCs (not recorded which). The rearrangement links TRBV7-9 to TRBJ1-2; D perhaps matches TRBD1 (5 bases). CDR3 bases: TGTGCCAGCAGCTTAGCTGGGGGGATAACTAACTATGGCTACACCTTC. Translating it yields CASSLAGGITNYGYTF. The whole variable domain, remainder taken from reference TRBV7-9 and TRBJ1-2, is DTGVSQNPRHKITKRGQNVTFRCDPISEHNRLYWYRQTLGQGPEFLTYFQNEAQLEKSRLLSDRFSAERPKGSFSTLEIQRTEQGDSAMYLCASSLAGGITNYGYTFGSGTRLTVV.